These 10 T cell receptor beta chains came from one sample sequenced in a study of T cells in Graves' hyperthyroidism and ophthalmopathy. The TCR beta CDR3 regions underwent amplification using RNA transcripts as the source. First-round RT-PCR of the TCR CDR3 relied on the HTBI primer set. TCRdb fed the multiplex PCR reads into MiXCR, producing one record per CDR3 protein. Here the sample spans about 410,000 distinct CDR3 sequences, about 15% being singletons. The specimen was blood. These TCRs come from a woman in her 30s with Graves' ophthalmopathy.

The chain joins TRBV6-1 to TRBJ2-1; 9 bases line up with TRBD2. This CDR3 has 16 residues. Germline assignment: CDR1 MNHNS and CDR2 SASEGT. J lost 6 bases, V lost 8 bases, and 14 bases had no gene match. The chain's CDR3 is CASSLGGAGGINEQFF. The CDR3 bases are TGTGCCAGCTCACTAGGCGGAGCGGGGGGCATCAATGAGCAGTTCTTC.

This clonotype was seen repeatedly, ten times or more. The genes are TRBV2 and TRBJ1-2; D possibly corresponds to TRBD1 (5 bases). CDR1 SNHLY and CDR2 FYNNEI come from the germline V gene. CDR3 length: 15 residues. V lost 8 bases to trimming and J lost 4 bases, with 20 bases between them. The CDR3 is CASPPGFGGGYGYTF. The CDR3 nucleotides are TGTGCCAGCCCCCCGGGATTTGGGGGGGGCTATGGCTACACCTTC.

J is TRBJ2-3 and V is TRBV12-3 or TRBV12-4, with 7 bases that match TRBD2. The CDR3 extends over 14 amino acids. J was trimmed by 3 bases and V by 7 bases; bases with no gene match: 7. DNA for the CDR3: TGTGCCAGCACCCCGGGGGGTACTACAGATACGCAGTATTTT. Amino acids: CASTPGGTTDTQYF.

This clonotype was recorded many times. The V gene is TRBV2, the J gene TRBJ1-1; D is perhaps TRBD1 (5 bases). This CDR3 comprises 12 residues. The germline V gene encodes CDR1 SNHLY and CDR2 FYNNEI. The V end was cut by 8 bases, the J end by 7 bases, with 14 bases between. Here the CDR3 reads CASPVRQFEAFF. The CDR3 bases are TGTGCCAGCCCTGTACGACAGTTTGAAGCTTTCTTT.

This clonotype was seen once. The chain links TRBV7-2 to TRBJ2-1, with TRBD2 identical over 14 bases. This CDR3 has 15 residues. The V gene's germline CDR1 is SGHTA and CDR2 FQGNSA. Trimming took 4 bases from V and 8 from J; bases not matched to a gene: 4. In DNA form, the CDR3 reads TGTGCCAGCAGCTGGACTAGCGGGGGGTTCTATGAGCAGTTCTTC. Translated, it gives CASSWTSGGFYEQFF.

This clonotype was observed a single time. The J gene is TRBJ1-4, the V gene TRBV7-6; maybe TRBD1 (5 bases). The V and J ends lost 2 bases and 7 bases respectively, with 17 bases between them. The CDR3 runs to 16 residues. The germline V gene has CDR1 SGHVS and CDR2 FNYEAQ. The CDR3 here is CASSLRDEGLGEKLFF. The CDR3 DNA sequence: TGTGCCAGCAGCTTACGTGATGAGGGGCTGGGTGAAAAACTGTTTTTT.

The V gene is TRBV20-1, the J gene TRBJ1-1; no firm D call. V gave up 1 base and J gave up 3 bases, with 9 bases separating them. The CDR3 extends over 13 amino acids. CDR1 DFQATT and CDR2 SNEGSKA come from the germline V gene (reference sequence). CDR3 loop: CSARVDVDTEAFF. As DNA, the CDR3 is TGCAGTGCTAGAGTCGATGTTGACACTGAAGCTTTCTTT.

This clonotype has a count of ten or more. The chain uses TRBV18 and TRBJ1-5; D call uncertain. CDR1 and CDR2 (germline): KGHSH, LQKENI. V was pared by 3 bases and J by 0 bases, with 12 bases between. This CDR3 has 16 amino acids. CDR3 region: CASSPGQANSNQPQHF. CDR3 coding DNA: TGTGCCAGCTCACCCGGGCAGGCGAATAGCAATCAGCCCCAGCATTTT.

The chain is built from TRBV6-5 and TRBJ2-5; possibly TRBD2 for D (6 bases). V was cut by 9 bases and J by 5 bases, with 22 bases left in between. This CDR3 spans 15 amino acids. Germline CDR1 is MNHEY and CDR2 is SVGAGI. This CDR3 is CARSYAKGLVETQYF. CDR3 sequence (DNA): TGTGCCAGGAGCTACGCGAAGGGACTGGTCGAGACCCAGTACTTC.

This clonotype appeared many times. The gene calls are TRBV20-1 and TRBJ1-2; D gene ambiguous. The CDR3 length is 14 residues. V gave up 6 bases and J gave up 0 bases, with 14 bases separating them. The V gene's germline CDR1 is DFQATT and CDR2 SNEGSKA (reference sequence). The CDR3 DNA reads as TGCAGTGCAACTGACGCAACAGCTAACTATGGCTACACCTTC. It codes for CSATDATANYGYTF.